These 21 T cell receptor beta chains came from one sample sequenced in a study of shared clonotypes between healthy human individuals (dated by TCRdb to 2020 to 2021). Library creation used the immunoSEQ multiplex PCR assay. The table comes from immuneACCESS by way of TCRdb, which keeps in-frame sequences with V and J called. Part of the clones is missing from these tables; in studies checked, under half for an unresolved V gene and the rest for unknown reasons. The sample table contains millions of clones; only one count was recorded for around 96% of them. The biggest ten clones account for 0.9% to 1.4% of the sample. For the CD8 naive samples, CD45RO-negative cells were positively selected for CCR7, yielding a CD45RA+CCR7+ population from which TemRA cells were excluded. Sequenced: naive CD8+ T cells sorted from blood. Per the publication, the cell subset or site label means: CD45RA+CCR7+. The receptors here all came from a man between 18 and 29 years old in good health.

The V call is TRBV18, the J call TRBJ2-1; tentatively, D is TRBD2 (5 bases). The CDR3 is 13 amino acids. Looked up from germline, CDR1 is KGHSH and CDR2 is LQKENI. Trimming pared 1 base from V and 10 bases from J, leaving 11 bases between. Here the CDR3 reads CASSPLDYLEQFF. CDR3 nucleotides: TGTGCCAGCTCACCACTCGACTATTTGGAGCAGTTCTTC.

The chain uses TRBV7-9 and TRBJ2-1, with D perhaps TRBD1 or TRBD2 (5 bases each). V was cut by 1 base and J by 5 bases, with 15 bases left in between. CDR1 is SEHNR and CDR2 is FQNEAQ in the germline V gene (reference sequence). The CDR3 has 16 amino acids. CDR3 protein: CASSLVTWVGDNEQFF. Here the CDR3 DNA reads TGTGCCAGCAGCTTAGTTACCTGGGTGGGGGACAATGAGCAGTTCTTC.

This chain connects TRBV6-5 to TRBJ1-1, with D possibly being TRBD1 (5 bases). V shed 0 bases and J shed 2 bases, with 10 bases lying between them. Germline V gene sequence: CDR1 MNHEY, CDR2 SVGAGI. The CDR3 is made up of 15 amino acids. CDR3 sequence reads: CASSYSQALNTEAFF. CDR3 DNA sequence: TGTGCCAGCAGTTACTCACAGGCGCTTAACACTGAAGCTTTCTTT.

This chain links TRBV2 with TRBJ2-7, with 7 bases aligning to TRBD1. The V and J ends lost 3 bases and 5 bases, in that order; junction bases with no gene match: 13. Germline V lookup: CDR1 SNHLY, CDR2 FYNNEI. This CDR3 spans 16 amino acids. The CDR3 region has the DNA TGTGCCAGCAGTGACGTATCTTACCGGGACAGTAACGAGCAGTACTTC. Its translation: CASSDVSYRDSNEQYF.

The chain links TRBV27 to TRBJ2-7; the D call may be TRBD1 or TRBD2 (5 bases each). The CDR3 covers 14 residues. Trimming removed 3 bases from V and 3 bases from J, with 12 bases in between. Per germline, CDR1 MNHEY and CDR2 SMNVEV (reference sequence). The CDR3 DNA reads TGTGCCAGCAGTTTGGGGGACCGAATCTACGAGCAGTACTTC. Residues: CASSLGDRIYEQYF.

The rearrangement joins TRBV4-2 to TRBJ2-5, with 12 bases aligning to TRBD2. CDR3 size: 17 residues. The V segment lost 0 bases and the J segment 4 bases; nucleotides outside the gene matches: 6. The germline gives CDR1 LGHNA, CDR2 YNFKEQ. The CDR3 spells CASSQDPSGGAGETQYF. The CDR3 DNA reads as TGTGCCAGCAGCCAAGATCCTAGCGGGGGGGCCGGAGAGACCCAGTACTTC.

Worth noting for this clone: Additional DNA sequences in this sample encode the identical CDR3. This chain connects TRBV9 to TRBJ1-5; D ambiguous. Germline loops: CDR1 SGDLS, CDR2 YYNGEE. Trimming removed 4 bases at V and 0 bases at J, with 5 bases between. This CDR3 contains 13 residues. CDR3 sequence: CASSLNSNQPQHF. In nucleotides, the CDR3 is TGTGCCAGCAGCCTTAATAGCAATCAGCCCCAGCATTTT.

This clone was seen just once. This chain uses TRBV19 with TRBJ1-2, with D tentatively TRBD1 (5 bases). Deletions cut 6 bases from V and 2 bases from J, with 22 bases between. The length of the CDR3 is 17 residues. The V gene's germline CDR1 is LNHDA and CDR2 SQIVND (reference sequence). In nucleotides, the CDR3 is TGTGCCAGTAGCCTTCCCTTATGGGGGGAGGCGAACTATGGCTACACCTTC. Translation: CASSLPLWGEANYGYTF.

This chain connects TRBV6-5 to TRBJ2-5; 8 nucleotides align to TRBD1. This CDR3 is 15 amino acids long. Germline CDR1 reads MNHEY; CDR2 reads SVGAGI. J lost 1 base, V lost 6 bases, and 7 bases had no gene match. CDR3 amino acids: CASSSTTGAQETQYF. CDR3 nucleotide sequence: TGTGCCAGCAGCTCGACGACAGGGGCCCAAGAGACCCAGTACTTC.

The CDR3 DNA reads as TGCGCCAGCAGCCAAGATATGAGGAGGACTAGCCTATTCGGGCAGTTCTTC. Its translation is CASSQDMRRTSLFGQFF. The chain recombines TRBV4-1 with TRBJ2-1, with 8 positions matching TRBD2. There are 17 residues in the CDR3. Germline trimming cut 0 bases from V and 12 bases from J; bases unmatched to any gene: 16. CDR1 and CDR2 (germline): MGHRA, YSYEKL.

This clone was observed once. The V gene is TRBV9, the J gene TRBJ1-2, with a tentative D call TRBD1 (5 bases). V was shortened by 4 bases and J by 2 bases, with 9 bases between the two germline ends. Germline V gene sequence: CDR1 SGDLS, CDR2 YYNGEE. The CDR3 is made up of 13 amino acids. CDR3 in DNA: TGTGCCAGCAGCACATGGGGGAACTATGGCTACACCTTC. Encoded protein: CASSTWGNYGYTF.

This chain uses TRBV6-5 with TRBJ2-3; 9 bases are shared with TRBD1. Germline V gives CDR1 MNHEY, CDR2 SVGAGI. Germline trimming cut 6 bases from V and 4 bases from J; bases unmatched to any gene: 2. This CDR3 comprises 13 residues. CDR3 nucleotides: TGTGCCAGCAGGGGACAGGGTTCAGATACGCAGTATTTT. It codes for CASRGQGSDTQYF.

This clone was seen a single time. The V call is TRBV6-6, the J call TRBJ1-1, with unresolved D. The germline gives CDR1 MNHNY, CDR2 SVGAGI (reference sequence). Trimming shortened V by 5 bases and J by 1 base, and 14 bases separated the two germline ends. The CDR3 is 15 residues long. This CDR3 is CASSDLQWANTEAFF. Written as DNA, the CDR3 is TGTGCCAGCAGTGACCTACAGTGGGCGAACACTGAAGCTTTCTTT.

This clone was picked up one time. The chain couples TRBV7-9 to TRBJ1-2, with D possibly TRBD1 on 5 matching bases. Germline CDR1 and CDR2: SEHNR and FQNEAQ (reference sequence). Trimming left V 2 bases short and J 9 bases short, with 10 bases between. The CDR3 runs to 12 residues. The CDR3 sequence: CASSLIQGSYTF. The CDR3 DNA reads TGTGCCAGCAGCTTAATTCAGGGAAGCTACACCTTC.

The rearrangement joins TRBV7-9 to TRBJ2-5; no reliable D call. V gave up 1 base and J gave up 5 bases, with 8 bases separating them. The CDR3 runs 13 residues. Germline CDR1 and CDR2: SEHNR and FQNEAQ (reference sequence). CDR3 sequence reads: CASSLVELETQYF. For the CDR3, the DNA is TGTGCCAGCAGCTTAGTTGAGTTGGAGACCCAGTACTTC.

The chain employs TRBV6-5 and TRBJ1-1; unclear D gene. V gave up 0 bases and J gave up 5 bases, with 10 bases separating them. The CDR3 extends over 14 amino acids. Per germline, CDR1 MNHEY and CDR2 SVGAGI. CDR3 region: CASSYSGIGTEAFF. The CDR3 DNA reads TGTGCCAGCAGTTACTCAGGGATCGGGACTGAAGCTTTCTTT.

The V and J genes are TRBV5-1 and TRBJ2-3; possibly TRBD2 for D (7 bases). The CDR3 runs 18 residues. The germline V and J ends were trimmed by 4 bases and 1 base, with 22 bases remaining between them. Per germline, CDR1 SGHRS and CDR2 YFSETQ. This CDR3 is CASSACRLGGLCTDTQYF. The DNA of the CDR3 is TGCGCCAGCAGCGCCTGCCGCCTGGGGGGGCTTTGCACAGATACGCAGTATTTT.

This sequence joins TRBV27 and TRBJ2-7, with D possibly being TRBD1 (6 bases). Germline V lookup: CDR1 MNHEY, CDR2 SMNVEV (reference sequence). Trimming shortened V by 4 bases and J by 3 bases, and 13 bases separated the two germline ends. CDR3 length equals 14 residues. The CDR3 region is CASSSTGKFYEQYF. The CDR3 nucleotides are TGTGCCAGCAGTTCAACAGGGAAGTTCTACGAGCAGTACTTC.

The J gene is TRBJ2-2, the V gene TRBV9; D is possibly TRBD1 (5 bases). With 4 bases removed from V and 6 bases from J, the gap between germline ends came to 13 bases. Germline V gives CDR1 SGDLS, CDR2 YYNGEE. There are 14 residues in the CDR3. CDR3 in amino acids: CASSPPAGSGELFF. The CDR3 nucleotides are TGTGCCAGCAGCCCCCCGGCAGGGTCCGGGGAGCTGTTTTTT.

The chain couples TRBV10-3 to TRBJ2-5; the D gene could be TRBD1 or TRBD2 (8 bases each). V was pared by 0 bases and J by 5 bases, with 16 bases between. CDR1 ENHRY and CDR2 SYGVKD come from the germline V gene. The CDR3 totals 16 residues. The CDR3 nucleotides read TGTGCCATCAGTGAGTCGAGCGGGAGACAGGGGGAGACCCAGTACTTC. It encodes CAISESSGRQGETQYF.

The V and J genes are TRBV7-9 and TRBJ2-7; tentative D call: TRBD2 (6 bases). This CDR3 has 14 amino acids. Germline CDR1 is SEHNR and CDR2 is FQNEAQ (reference sequence). V was cut by 5 bases and J by 3 bases, with 14 bases left in between. The CDR3 DNA reads TGTGCCAGCAGCCCCCGCGGGGATTTCTACGAGCAGTACTTC. Amino acid sequence: CASSPRGDFYEQYF.